This T cell receptor beta chain originates from a study of regulatory T cells in long-lasting Graves disease. This clonotype appeared a few times. The antigen remains unidentified. The CDR3 is 16 residues long. The germline CDR1 and CDR2 sequences are MNHEY and SMNVEV (reference sequence). Trimming at V came to 6 bases and at J to 4 bases, leaving 6 bases not matched to a gene. General study findings and limits: Favored usage of TRBV28, TRBJ1-2 and TRBJ2-5 was recorded in persistent disease.

Through Arm-PCR of CDR3 regions and iRepertoire HTBI primers, TCR beta libraries were built. TCRdb reanalysed the multiplex PCR reads using MiXCR and keeps one entry per CDR3 protein. Here the sample spans 400,000 to 650,000 distinct CDR3 sequences, around 15% being singletons. Documented time point: newly diagnosed GD, antithyroid drugs for less than 3 months. RNA from PBMCs was the source of the TCR library. The data were also submitted as part of a second study, on T cells in Graves' hyperthyroidism and ophthalmopathy. That paper adds: In making diagnoses, clinical symptoms, serum thyroxine and TRAb, thyroid ultrasound and orbital computed tomography were all used.

The source material was peripheral blood mononuclear cells (PBMCs), sampled at new diagnosis, from a patient treated with antithyroid drugs. The chain combines TRBV27 with TRBJ2-6; 10 nucleotides agree with TRBD1. This clonotype was obtained from a woman aged 40-60 years with Graves disease. In nucleotides, the CDR3 is TGTGCCAGCAGACGACAGGGGGCAACGGGGGCCAACGTCCTGACTTTC. This codes for CASRRQGATGANVLTF. Full variable domain (rest looked up from reference TRBV27 and TRBJ2-6): EAQVTQNPRYLITVTGKKLTVTCSQNMNHEYMSWYRQDPGLGLRQIYYSMNVEVTDKGDVPEGYKVSRKEKRNFPLILESPSPNQTSLYFCASRRQGATGANVLTFGAGSRLTVL.